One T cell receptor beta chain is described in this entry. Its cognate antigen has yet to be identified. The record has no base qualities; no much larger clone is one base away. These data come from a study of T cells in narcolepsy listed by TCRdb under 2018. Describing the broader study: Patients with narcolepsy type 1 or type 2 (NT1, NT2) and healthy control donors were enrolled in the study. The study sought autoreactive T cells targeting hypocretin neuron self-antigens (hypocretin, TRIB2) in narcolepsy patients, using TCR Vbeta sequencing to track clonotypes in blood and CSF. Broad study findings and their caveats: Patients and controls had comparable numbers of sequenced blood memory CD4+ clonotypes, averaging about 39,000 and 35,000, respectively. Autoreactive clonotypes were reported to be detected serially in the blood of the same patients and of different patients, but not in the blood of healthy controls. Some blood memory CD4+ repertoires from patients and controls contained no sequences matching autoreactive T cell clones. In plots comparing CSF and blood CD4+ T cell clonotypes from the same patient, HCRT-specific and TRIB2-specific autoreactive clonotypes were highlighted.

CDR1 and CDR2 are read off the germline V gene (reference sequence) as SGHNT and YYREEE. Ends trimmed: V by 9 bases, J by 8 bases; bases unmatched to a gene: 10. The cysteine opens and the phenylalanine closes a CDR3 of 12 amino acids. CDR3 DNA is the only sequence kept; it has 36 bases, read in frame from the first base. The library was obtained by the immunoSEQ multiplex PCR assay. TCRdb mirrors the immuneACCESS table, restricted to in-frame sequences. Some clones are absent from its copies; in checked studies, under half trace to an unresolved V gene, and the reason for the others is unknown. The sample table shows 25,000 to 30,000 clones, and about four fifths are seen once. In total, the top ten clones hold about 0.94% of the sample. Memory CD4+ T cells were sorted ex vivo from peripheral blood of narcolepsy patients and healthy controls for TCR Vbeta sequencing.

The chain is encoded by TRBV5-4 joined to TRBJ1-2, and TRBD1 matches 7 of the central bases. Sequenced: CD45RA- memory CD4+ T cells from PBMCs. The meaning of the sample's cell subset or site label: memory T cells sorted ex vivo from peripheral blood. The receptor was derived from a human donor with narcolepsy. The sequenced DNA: TGTGCCACCGAGACAGGGTTTCCCGGCTACACCTTC. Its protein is CATETGFPGYTF.